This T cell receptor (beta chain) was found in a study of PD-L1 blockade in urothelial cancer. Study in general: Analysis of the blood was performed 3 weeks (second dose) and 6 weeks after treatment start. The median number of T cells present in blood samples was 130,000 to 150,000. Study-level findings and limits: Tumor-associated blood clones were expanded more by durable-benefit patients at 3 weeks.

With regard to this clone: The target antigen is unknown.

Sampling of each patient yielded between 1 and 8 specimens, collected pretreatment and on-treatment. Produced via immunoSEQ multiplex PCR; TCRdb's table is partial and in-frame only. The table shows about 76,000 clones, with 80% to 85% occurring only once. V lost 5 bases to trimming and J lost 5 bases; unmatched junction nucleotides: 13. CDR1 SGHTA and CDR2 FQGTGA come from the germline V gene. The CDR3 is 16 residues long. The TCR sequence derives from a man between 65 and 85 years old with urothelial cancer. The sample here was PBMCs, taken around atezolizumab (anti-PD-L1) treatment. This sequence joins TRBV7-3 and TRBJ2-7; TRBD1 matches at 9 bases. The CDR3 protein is CASSPDPGTGSHEQYF. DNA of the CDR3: TGTGCCAGCAGCCCTGACCCCGGGACAGGGTCTCACGAGCAGTACTTC.